These T cell receptor beta chains were read from a single sample in a study of cytomegalovirus exposure and HLA in healthy donors. Some clones are missing from TCRdb's copy, which holds only in-frame ones; the method was immunoSEQ multiplex PCR. The sample has 150,000 to 200,000 clones, around 80% seen once; the top ten hold under 2.5%. Material for sequencing was PBMCs. These receptors all stem from a woman under 40 in good health and CMV-seropositive. The CDR3 runs from the conserved cysteine through the conserved F or W.

v_gene,j_gene,len,CDR3aa
TRBV9,TRBJ2-7,13,CASSVVGGLEQYF
TRBV29-1,TRBJ1-2,12,CSVVSSLYGYTF
TRBV11-2,TRBJ1-2,12,CASSQTGYGYTF
TRBV30,TRBJ2-1,18,CACAQGLAGRRAYNEQFF
TRBV4-3,TRBJ2-2,17,CASSQGGWGRNTGELFF
TRBV6-5,TRBJ1-5,15,CASSPDRERNQPQHF
TRBV27,TRBJ1-5,13,CASSEGADQPQHF
TRBV19,TRBJ2-7,16,CASSIARPGTGSEQYF
TRBV27,TRBJ1-5,16,CASSPRGQYSNQPQHF
TRBV29-1,TRBJ2-7,13,CSVEAGHPSEQYF
TRBV6-5,TRBJ2-1,13,CASRGGKGNEQFF
TRBV7-9,TRBJ1-1,12,CASLDGRTEASF
TRBV4-3,TRBJ2-3,15,CASSQTMSSTDTQYF
TRBV6-1,TRBJ2-3,14,CASSGLAVADTQYF
TRBV27,TRBJ1-5,14,CASSARGGNQPQHF
TRBV6-5,TRBJ2-5,13,CASSYQAQETQYF
TRBV19,TRBJ1-3,15,CASSWQGDSGNTIYF
TRBV6-5,TRBJ2-1,16,CASSYVLGAGYNEQFF
TRBV10-3,TRBJ1-1,17,CAISDALGGALNTEAFF
TRBV19,TRBJ1-2,17,CASSGPNRDRNRYGYTF
TRBV5-4,TRBJ2-2,15,CASSSGLAGGGELFF
TRBV30,TRBJ1-6,14,CAWSALTGDSPLHF
TRBV5-1,TRBJ1-4,13,CASSLGQLEKLFF
TRBV7-7,TRBJ1-4,14,CASRRLATNEKLFF
TRBV30,TRBJ2-3,14,CAWSVYRGTDTQYF
TRBV4-3,TRBJ2-7,17,CASSQGSPSGSRYEQYF
TRBV5-8,TRBJ2-3,15,CASSLEYRGTDTQYF
TRBV7-9,TRBJ1-6,17,CASSSDLNWGTGSPLHF
TRBV5-1,TRBJ2-5,15,CASSLEGLGAETQYF
TRBV28,TRBJ1-2,15,CASSSGQGAAWGYTF
TRBV5-1,.,14,CASSQTAVGYEQYF
TRBV4-2,TRBJ2-5,16,CASSHLGAGGQETQYF
TRBV6-5,TRBJ2-7,15,CASSIIAGASYEQYF
TRBV6-6,TRBJ1-2,15,CASSYSAGDVYGYTF
TRBV2,TRBJ2-5,16,CASSPTSGGFQETQYF
TRBV7-9,TRBJ1-2,14,CASSLGSGSYGYTF
TRBV27,TRBJ1-1,18,CASSSWTGAAGGNTEAFF
TRBV28,TRBJ2-7,15,CASSFRPSESYEQYF
TRBV2,TRBJ1-4,12,CASSEAPEKLFF
TRBV2,TRBJ2-3,14,CASSELAFTDTQYF
TRBV7-2,TRBJ1-4,14,CASSPRTGSRVLFF